The 27 T cell receptor beta chains below all came from one sample that was sequenced in a study of beta chain features in type 1 diabetes. No antigen has been assigned to these receptors. Study results and caveats: Shortening of TCRB CDR3s, moderate but significant, appeared in all four CD4+ subsets of Type 1 diabetes patients.

Of the isolated RNA, all was reverse transcribed, and so the sequenced material was expressed TCRB transcripts. Measured with immunoSEQ multiplex PCR; TCRdb has only the in-frame clones, and not every one. The sample has about 150,000 clones; approximately 10% are singletons. The source material was central memory CD4+ T cells from blood. The receptors come from a man aged 30 to 45 with type 1 diabetes.

This clone has more than one count but fewer than ten. This rearrangement joins TRBV7-2 to TRBJ1-2; D gene ambiguous. V was pared by 1 base and J by 0 bases, with 6 bases between. Germline CDR1 is SGHTA and CDR2 is FQGNSA. CDR3 length: 14 amino acids. The CDR3, as DNA: TGTGCCAGCAGCTTAGATACAGCTAACTATGGCTACACCTTC. The encoded protein is CASSLDTANYGYTF.

This clone was seen a handful of times. The gene calls are TRBV7-9 and TRBJ2-6; a weak D match, TRBD1 (5 bases). The germline CDR1 and CDR2 sequences are SEHNR and FQNEAQ (reference sequence). This CDR3 comprises 14 residues. V dropped 6 bases and J dropped 2 bases, with 8 bases sitting between them. The CDR3 loop is CASRTEAGANVLTF. The DNA of the CDR3 is TGTGCCAGCAGGACAGAGGCTGGGGCCAACGTCCTGACTTTC.

This clone was detected ten times or more. The V and J genes are TRBV5-1 and TRBJ2-3; D might be TRBD2 (5 bases). This CDR3 has 14 amino acids. V lost 2 bases, J lost 6 bases, and 13 bases lay in between. The germline CDR1 and CDR2 sequences are SGHRS and YFSETQ. The CDR3 sequence: CASSFNGDRDTQYF. DNA for the CDR3: TGCGCCAGCAGCTTTAACGGGGATCGGGATACGCAGTATTTT.

This clone was detected a few times. V usage is TRBV2 and J usage is TRBJ2-4; 8 positions agree with TRBD2. V was clipped by 7 bases and J by 8 bases; unmatched bases: 10. The germline CDR1 and CDR2 sequences are SNHLY and FYNNEI. The CDR3 extends over 14 amino acids. The CDR3 protein is CASTLTGGRDIQYF. Here the CDR3 DNA reads TGTGCCAGCACCCTAACGGGAGGGCGAGACATTCAGTACTTC.

The chain uses TRBV9 and TRBJ2-5, with 7 bases that match TRBD2. Germline V gene lookup returns CDR1 SGDLS and CDR2 YYNGEE. After removal of 4 bases from V and 5 bases from J, the junction contained 8 bases not matched to a gene. This CDR3 contains 14 residues. CDR3: CASSPRAGGETQYF. In nucleotides, the CDR3 is TGTGCCAGCAGCCCACGCGCCGGGGGGGAGACCCAGTACTTC.

This clone was counted a few times. At one of its ends the junction is not consistent with the germline gene, which may arise from a read error. This sequence joins TRBV5-4 and TRBJ2-1, with 10 bases matching TRBD2. Looked up from germline, CDR1 is SGHNT and CDR2 is YYREEE (reference sequence). This CDR3 region has 15 residues. The CDR3 spells CASSRDSGRYNEQFF. The CDR3 DNA sequence: TGCGCCAGCAGCCGAGATAGCGGGAGGTACAATGAGCAGTTCTTC.

This clone was found a few times. The CDR3 nucleotides are TGCGCCAGCAGCTTTACAGGGGGAGCGGACACCGGGGAGCTGTTTTTT. Translating gives CASSFTGGADTGELFF. This chain connects TRBV5-1 to TRBJ2-2; 8 nucleotides agree with TRBD1. There are 16 residues in the CDR3. Germline CDR1 is SGHRS and CDR2 is YFSETQ. V shed 2 bases, J shed 3 bases, and the junction held 6 bases outside the gene matches.

The rearrangement uses TRBV5-1 and TRBJ2-7; D is unresolved. There are 15 residues in the CDR3. Trimming cost V 0 bases and J 1 base, with 11 bases left between them. Germline loops: CDR1 SGHRS, CDR2 YFSETQ. The CDR3 loop reads CASSLETGASYEQYF. The CDR3 DNA follows: TGCGCCAGCAGCTTGGAGACTGGAGCTTCCTACGAGCAGTACTTC.

The chain combines TRBV28 with TRBJ2-5; the D gene is possibly TRBD1 (5 bases). The CDR3 loop spans 15 amino acids. Trimming cost V 1 base and J 4 bases, with 13 bases left between them. Looked up from germline, CDR1 is MDHEN and CDR2 is SYDVKM. This CDR3 is CASSLFGAQSETQYF. The CDR3 DNA follows: TGTGCCAGCAGTTTATTTGGGGCCCAATCAGAGACCCAGTACTTC.

The sample holds many counts of this clone. The chain couples TRBV19 to TRBJ1-5; D gene uncertain. The CDR3 has 13 residues. CDR1 and CDR2 (germline): LNHDA, SQIVND (reference sequence). Trimming pared 3 bases from V and 3 bases from J, leaving 6 bases between. In DNA form, the CDR3 reads TGTGCCAGTAGTATGACAACCAATCAGCCCCAGCATTTT. This codes for CASSMTTNQPQHF.

This clone was seen only a few times. The gene calls are TRBV18 and TRBJ1-1; the D gene is possibly TRBD1 (5 bases). The germline gives CDR1 KGHSH, CDR2 LQKENI. Trimming cost V 3 bases and J 0 bases, with 17 bases left between them. CDR3 length: 17 residues. CDR3 in amino acids: CASSPQGGDAMNTEAFF. The CDR3 nucleotides read TGTGCCAGCTCACCCCAGGGAGGGGACGCCATGAACACTGAAGCTTTCTTT.

This clone came up a few times. CDR3 sequence: CASSLKSSGRNNEQFF. The CDR3 DNA sequence: TGTGCCAGCAGTTTGAAGTCCAGCGGGAGGAACAATGAGCAGTTCTTC. J is TRBJ2-1 and V is TRBV28; 9 bases match TRBD2. V dropped 3 bases and J dropped 5; count of bases not matched to a gene: 8. The germline V gene has CDR1 MDHEN and CDR2 SYDVKM. This CDR3 comprises 16 residues.

The CDR3 coding sequence is TGCGCCAGCAGCGGACAGGGGGCGGACGAGCAGTACTTC. It yields the protein CASSGQGADEQYF. The V call is TRBV5-1, the J call TRBJ2-7; TRBD1 agrees at 11 bases. The V segment lost 4 bases and the J segment 5 bases; nucleotides outside the gene matches: 2. Germline V gives CDR1 SGHRS, CDR2 YFSETQ. The CDR3 is 13 amino acids.

The rearrangement uses TRBV4-3 and TRBJ1-2; D remains unclear. Deletions cut 0 bases from V and 5 bases from J, with 7 bases between. CDR1 is LGHNA, CDR2 YSLEER, per germline. The CDR3 runs to 13 residues. CDR3: CASSQDGEYGYTF. CDR3 nucleotide sequence: TGCGCCAGCAGCCAAGATGGAGAATATGGCTACACCTTC.

This chain uses TRBV5-1 with TRBJ2-1; 12 nucleotides align to TRBD2. In germline, CDR1 is SGHRS, CDR2 YFSETQ. This CDR3 is built from 16 residues. V lost 0 bases and J lost 6; bases outside the gene matches: 4. The CDR3 bases are TGCGCCAGCAGCTTGGGACTAGCGGGAGACGGCAATGAGCAGTTCTTC. It specifies CASSLGLAGDGNEQFF.

This chain uses TRBV28 with TRBJ1-1; D remains ambiguous. Trimming took 4 bases from V and 5 from J, leaving 17 bases between them. CDR3 length: 15 residues. The germline V gene has CDR1 MDHEN and CDR2 SYDVKM. CDR3 sequence: CASSSPGRAGTEAFF. The DNA for the CDR3 is TGTGCCAGCAGTTCCCCCGGGAGGGCCGGAACTGAAGCTTTCTTT.

This chain uses TRBV19 with TRBJ2-1, with D unclear. Germline-derived CDR1 and CDR2 are LNHDA and SQIVND (reference sequence). V lost 1 base and J lost 4, with 8 bases in between. There are 14 residues in the CDR3. CDR3 amino acids: CASSIVGGYNEQFF. The CDR3 coding sequence is TGTGCCAGTAGTATAGTCGGCGGATACAATGAGCAGTTCTTC.

This clone was seen a few times. This sample also contains other DNA sequences that code for the same CDR3. The V gene is TRBV5-1, the J gene TRBJ2-1, with 7 bases identical to TRBD1. Germline CDR1 reads SGHRS; CDR2 reads YFSETQ. CDR3 length: 13 residues. The J segment lost 6 bases and the V segment lost 4 bases, leaving 4 bases of the junction unmatched. CDR3 DNA sequence: TGCGCCAGCAGCCCGGGACAGATCAATGAGCAGTTCTTC. Residues: CASSPGQINEQFF.

About this clone: Distinct nucleotide sequences in the sample also encode this CDR3. The chain has TRBV7-9 and TRBJ2-7, with D unclear. There are 13 residues in the CDR3. Germline values: CDR1 SEHNR, CDR2 FQNEAQ (reference sequence). V was shortened by 5 bases and J by 4 bases, with 12 bases between the two germline ends. CDR3 sequence: CASSPLSPYEQYF. CDR3 bases: TGTGCCAGCAGCCCCCTGAGCCCTTACGAGCAGTACTTC. The full variable domain, completed using reference TRBV7-9 and TRBJ2-7, is DTGVSQNPRHKITKRGQNVTFRCDPISEHNRLYWYRQTLGQGPEFLTYFQNEAQLEKSRLLSDRFSAERPKGSFSTLEIQRTEQGDSAMYLCASSPLSPYEQYFGPGTRLTVT.

This clone has just a few counts. The chain links TRBV28 to TRBJ2-7; 8 nucleotides agree with TRBD2. This CDR3 is built from 13 residues. Germline V lookup: CDR1 MDHEN, CDR2 SYDVKM. J lost 6 bases, V lost 8 bases, and 9 bases had no gene match. CDR3 DNA sequence: TGTGCCAGCTTGAATAGCGGGACCGGCGAGCAGTACTTC. It is translated as CASLNSGTGEQYF.

In this sample, this clone turned up a few times. This chain uses TRBV18 with TRBJ1-4; 7 nucleotides align to TRBD1. Per the germline V gene, CDR1 is KGHSH and CDR2 is LQKENI. Trimming at V came to 3 bases and at J to 4 bases, leaving 2 bases not matched to a gene. The CDR3 totals 14 residues. CDR3 sequence reads: CASSPGTDNEKLFF. The CDR3 region has the DNA TGTGCCAGCTCACCCGGGACAGATAATGAAAAACTGTTTTTT. Variable domain in full (rest from reference TRBV18 and TRBJ1-4): NAGVMQNPRHLVRRRGQEARLRCSPMKGHSHVYWYRQLPEEGLKFMVYLQKENIIDESGMPKERFSAEFPKEGPSILRIQQVVRGDSAAYFCASSPGTDNEKLFFGSGTQLSVL.

V gene TRBV29-1 combines with J gene TRBJ1-2; tentatively, D is TRBD1 (5 bases). The ends were cut back, 6 bases at V and 4 bases at J, with 24 bases in the middle. Germline CDR1 reads SQVTM; CDR2 reads ANQGSEA. The CDR3 length is 16 residues. CDR3 sequence reads: CSVLSGGDSSSYGYTF. DNA of the CDR3: TGCAGCGTGCTCTCGGGGGGAGACAGTTCGAGCTATGGCTACACCTTC.

This clone has only a few counts. This chain joins TRBV28 and TRBJ2-7; TRBD2 matches at 8 bases. Looked up from germline, CDR1 is MDHEN and CDR2 is SYDVKM. This CDR3 comprises 15 residues. The junction had 4 bases not matched to a gene; V was cut back by 3 bases and J by 0 bases. CDR3 amino acids: CASSFGTSGSYEQYF. The CDR3 coding sequence is TGTGCCAGCAGTTTCGGGACTAGTGGCTCCTACGAGCAGTACTTC.

This clone was counted only a few times. The chain employs TRBV7-7 and TRBJ2-1, with TRBD1 identical over 7 bases. The germline CDR1 and CDR2 sequences are SSHAT and FNYEAQ (reference sequence). The trim removed 4 bases at V and 4 bases at J, leaving 1 base unmatched. This CDR3 has 13 amino acids. The CDR3 coding sequence is TGTGCCAGCAGCTCGGGACAGTACAATGAGCAGTTCTTC. Its translation: CASSSGQYNEQFF.

V gene TRBV13 combines with J gene TRBJ1-4, with 8 bases identical to TRBD1. V shed 5 bases, J shed 8 bases, and the junction held 7 bases outside the gene matches. Per the germline V gene, CDR1 is PRHDT and CDR2 is FYEKMQ (reference sequence). The CDR3 runs to 14 residues. The CDR3 bases are TGTGCCAGCAGCCAGGGGGCGTTGGGGGAAAAACTGTTTTTT. It specifies CASSQGALGEKLFF. Full variable domain (rest looked up from reference TRBV13 and TRBJ1-4): AAGVIQSPRHLIKEKRETATLKCYPIPRHDTVYWYQQGPGQDPQFLISFYEKMQSDKGSIPDRFSAQQFSDYHSELNMSSLELGDSALYFCASSQGALGEKLFFGSGTQLSVL.

The rearrangement links TRBV6-5 to TRBJ1-2; D is possibly TRBD1 (6 bases). Between the trimmed V and J ends, which lost 0 bases and 0 bases, there was a span of 11 bases. The V gene's germline CDR1 is MNHEY and CDR2 SVGAGI. The CDR3 runs to 16 residues. The CDR3 sequence is CASSYSGQISNYGYTF. CDR3 nucleotide sequence: TGTGCCAGCAGTTACTCCGGACAGATATCTAACTATGGCTACACCTTC.

The sample holds a few counts of this clone. The rearrangement uses TRBV2 and TRBJ2-7; 12 bases are shared with TRBD2. With V trimmed by 5 bases and J by 4 bases, 6 bases remained unmatched. The length of the CDR3 is 15 residues. Germline V CDR1 and CDR2: SNHLY, FYNNEI. The CDR3, as DNA: TGTGCCAGCAGTAAGACTAGCGGGAGTATTTACGAGCAGTACTTC. Translated: CASSKTSGSIYEQYF. Looking up the rest from reference TRBV2 and TRBJ2-7 gives the full variable domain: EPEVTQTPSHQVTQMGQEVILRCVPISNHLYFYWYRQILGQKVEFLVSFYNNEISEKSEIFDDQFSVERPDGSNFTLKIRSTKLEDSAMYFCASSKTSGSIYEQYFGPGTRLTVT.